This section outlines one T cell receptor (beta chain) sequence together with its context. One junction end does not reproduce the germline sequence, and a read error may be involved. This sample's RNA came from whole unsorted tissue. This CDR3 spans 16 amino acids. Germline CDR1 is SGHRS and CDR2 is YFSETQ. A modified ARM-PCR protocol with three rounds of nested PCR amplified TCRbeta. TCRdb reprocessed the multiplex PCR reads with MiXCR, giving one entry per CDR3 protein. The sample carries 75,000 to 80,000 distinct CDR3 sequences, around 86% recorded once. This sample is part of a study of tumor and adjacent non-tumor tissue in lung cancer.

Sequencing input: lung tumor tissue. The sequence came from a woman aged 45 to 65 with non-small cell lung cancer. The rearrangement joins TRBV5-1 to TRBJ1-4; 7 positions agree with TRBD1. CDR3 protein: CASSRSGTATNGKLLF. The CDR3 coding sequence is TGCGCCAGCAGCAGGAGCGGGACAGCAACTAATGGAAAACTGTTGTTT.